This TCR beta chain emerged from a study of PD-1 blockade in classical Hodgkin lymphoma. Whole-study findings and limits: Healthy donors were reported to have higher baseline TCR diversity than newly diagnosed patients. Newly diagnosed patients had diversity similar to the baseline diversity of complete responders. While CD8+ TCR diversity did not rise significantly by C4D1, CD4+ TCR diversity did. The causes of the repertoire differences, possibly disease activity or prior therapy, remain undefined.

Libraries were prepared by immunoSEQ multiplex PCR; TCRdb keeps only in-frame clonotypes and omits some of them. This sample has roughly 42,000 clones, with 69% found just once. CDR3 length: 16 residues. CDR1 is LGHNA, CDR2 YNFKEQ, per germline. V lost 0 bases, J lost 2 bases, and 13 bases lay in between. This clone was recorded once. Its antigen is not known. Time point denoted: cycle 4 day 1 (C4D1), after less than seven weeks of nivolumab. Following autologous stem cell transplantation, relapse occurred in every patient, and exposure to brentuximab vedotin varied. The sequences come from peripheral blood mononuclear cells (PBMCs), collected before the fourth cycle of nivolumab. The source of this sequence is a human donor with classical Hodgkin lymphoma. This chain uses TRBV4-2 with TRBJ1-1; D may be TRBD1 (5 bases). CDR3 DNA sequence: TGTGCCAGCAGCCAAGATAGTGAGACAGCAAACACTGAAGCTTTCTTT. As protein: CASSQDSETANTEAFF.